The 10 T cell receptor beta chains below all came from one sample that was sequenced in a study of vaccination and CD4 T cells after COVID-19. Cultured CD4+ T cells had their DNA profiled by the Oncomine TCR Beta short-read assay. TCRdb analysed the PCR reads with MiXCR anew, one entry per CDR3 protein. The data show 6,000 to 7,500 distinct CDR3 sequences, with about a third seen just once and around 17% held by the top ten. The sample's treatment: roughly 10-day PBMC culture with coronavirus spike peptide pools or control peptides (ViraFEST assay). Gathered ahead of the COVID-19 pandemic (2011-2018) were the CD4+ T cells of the unexposed donor. These receptors are not linked to any known antigen. Sequencing input: CD4+ T cells from blood, cultured in vitro. The receptors here all came from a human donor in good health.

The chain combines TRBV5-4 with TRBJ2-5, with TRBD2 matching 9 bases. Looked up from germline, CDR1 is SGHNT and CDR2 is YYREEE (reference sequence). The V and J ends lost 3 bases and 5 bases, in that order; junction bases with no gene match: 8. The CDR3 runs 15 residues. The CDR3: CASSYGGGAGETQYF. CDR3 bases: TGTGCCAGCAGCTACGGCGGGGGGGCCGGGGAGACCCAGTACTTC.

This CDR3 reads CASRRQDSYEQYF. As DNA, the CDR3 is TGTGCCAGCAGAAGACAGGACTCCTACGAGCAGTACTTC. This chain joins TRBV6-1 and TRBJ2-7, with a tentative D call TRBD1 (6 bases). The CDR3 spans 13 residues. V dropped 6 bases and J dropped 0 bases, with 9 bases sitting between them. The V gene's germline CDR1 is MNHNS and CDR2 SASEGT.

CDR3 loop: CASSSGRRIGEQYF. DNA of the CDR3: TGTGCCAGTAGCTCGGGTCGGAGGATCGGCGAGCAGTACTTC. The chain recombines TRBV19 with TRBJ2-7, with D tentatively TRBD2 (5 bases). CDR1 is LNHDA, CDR2 SQIVND, per germline (reference sequence). The V and J ends lost 6 bases and 6 bases respectively, with 18 bases between them. The CDR3 covers 14 residues.

This clonotype showed up just a few times. This chain joins TRBV20-1 and TRBJ2-5; D uncertain. CDR1 and CDR2 from the germline V gene are DFQATT and SNEGSKA (reference sequence). CDR3 length: 12 amino acids. Trimming stripped 2 bases from V and 5 bases from J, with 9 bases between. CDR3 amino acids: CSARPGLETQYF. CDR3 coding DNA: TGCAGTGCTAGACCCGGGTTGGAGACCCAGTACTTC.

The V call is TRBV7-9, the J call TRBJ2-7; no reliable D call. The CDR3 is made up of 13 amino acids. Trimming took 1 base from V and 3 from J, leaving 7 bases between them. Germline lookup yields CDR1 SEHNR and CDR2 FQNEAQ (reference sequence). The CDR3 nucleotides read TGTGCCAGCAGCTTAGGTGGCATCTACGAGCAGTACTTC. It translates to CASSLGGIYEQYF.

This sequence joins TRBV5-4 and TRBJ1-1; weak D call: TRBD1 (5 bases). The germline V gene has CDR1 SGHNT and CDR2 YYREEE (reference sequence). CDR3 size: 15 residues. Trimming took off 4 bases at V and 0 bases at J, with 13 bases between the two ends. This chain's CDR3 is CASSTGLQVNTEAFF. In DNA, the CDR3 is TGTGCCAGCAGCACAGGACTACAAGTGAACACTGAAGCTTTCTTT.

This sequence joins TRBV7-2 and TRBJ2-7; 7 positions agree with TRBD1. The CDR3 extends over 13 amino acids. Germline CDR1 reads SGHTA; CDR2 reads FQGNSA. V was pared by 10 bases and J by 1 base, with 7 bases of the junction left unmatched. For the CDR3, the DNA is TGTGCCACCACTGACAGGGTGTCCTACGAGCAGTACTTC. Its translation is CATTDRVSYEQYF.

The rearrangement joins TRBV19 to TRBJ1-2; D gene uncertain. Germline V gene data show CDR1 as LNHDA and CDR2 as SQIVND (reference sequence). The CDR3 extends over 16 amino acids. V was cut by 9 bases and J by 8 bases, with 28 bases left in between. As DNA, the CDR3 is TGTGCCAGCGATACACCCGGGCTGGCCCCATCGTGGGGCTACACCTTC. It specifies CASDTPGLAPSWGYTF.

This clonotype was detected only a few times. This sequence joins TRBV7-2 and TRBJ2-4, with a weak D call TRBD2 (5 bases). This CDR3 region has 16 residues. The V gene's germline CDR1 is SGHTA and CDR2 FQGNSA. V lost 1 base, J lost 0 bases, and 10 bases lay in between. The CDR3 here is CASSLELGLAKNIQYF. The CDR3 DNA sequence: TGTGCCAGCAGCTTAGAACTCGGACTAGCCAAAAACATTCAGTACTTC.

The chain has TRBV11-2 and TRBJ2-7; D possibly uses TRBD1 or TRBD2 (6 bases each). The CDR3 spans 13 residues. Looked up from germline, CDR1 is SGHAT and CDR2 is FQNNGV. Between the trimmed V and J ends, which lost 5 bases and 7 bases, there was a span of 15 bases. DNA of the CDR3: TGTGCCAGCAGCCTGAGGAGGGGGTGGGAGCAGTACTTC. Its protein product is CASSLRRGWEQYF. Full variable domain (rest looked up from reference TRBV11-2 and TRBJ2-7): EAGVAQSPRYKIIEKRQSVAFWCNPISGHATLYWYQQILGQGPKLLIQFQNNGVVDDSQLPKDRFSAERLKGVDSTLKIQPAKLEDSAVYLCASSLRRGWEQYFGPGTRLTVT.